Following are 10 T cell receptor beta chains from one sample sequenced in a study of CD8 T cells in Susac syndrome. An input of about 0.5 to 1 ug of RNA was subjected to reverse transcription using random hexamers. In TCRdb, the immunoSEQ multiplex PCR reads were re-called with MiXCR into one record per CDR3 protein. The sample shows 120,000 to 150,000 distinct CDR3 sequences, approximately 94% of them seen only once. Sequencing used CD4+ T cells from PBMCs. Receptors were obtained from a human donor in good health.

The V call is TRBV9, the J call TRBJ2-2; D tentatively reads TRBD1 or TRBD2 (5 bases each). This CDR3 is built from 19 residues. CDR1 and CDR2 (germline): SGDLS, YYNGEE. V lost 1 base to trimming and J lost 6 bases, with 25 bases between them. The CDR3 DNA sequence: TGTGCCAGCAGCGTATCAGCCCCCCTGGCAGGGACGAGGGCCGGGGAGCTGTTTTTT. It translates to CASSVSAPLAGTRAGELFF. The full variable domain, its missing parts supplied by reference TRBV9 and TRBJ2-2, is DSGVTQTPKHLITATGQRVTLRCSPRSGDLSVYWYQQSLDQGLQFLIQYYNGEERAKGNILERFSAQQFPDLHSELNLSSLELGDSALYFCASSVSAPLAGTRAGELFFGEGSRLTVL.

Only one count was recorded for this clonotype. The CDR3 here is CASSVVPGLSTGELFF. The CDR3 region has the DNA TGTGCCAGCAGCGTAGTCCCCGGGCTTTCCACCGGGGAGCTGTTTTTT. The chain couples TRBV9 to TRBJ2-2, with unresolved D. The CDR3 contains 16 residues. Germline CDR1 reads SGDLS; CDR2 reads YYNGEE. The V and J ends lost 0 bases and 4 bases respectively, with 13 bases between them.

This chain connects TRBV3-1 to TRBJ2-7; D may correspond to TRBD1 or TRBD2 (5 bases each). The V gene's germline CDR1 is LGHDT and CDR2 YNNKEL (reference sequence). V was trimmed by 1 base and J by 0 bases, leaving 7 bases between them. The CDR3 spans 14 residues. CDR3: CASSQAGSSYEQYF. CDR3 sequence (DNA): TGTGCCAGCAGCCAAGCAGGGAGCTCCTACGAGCAGTACTTC.

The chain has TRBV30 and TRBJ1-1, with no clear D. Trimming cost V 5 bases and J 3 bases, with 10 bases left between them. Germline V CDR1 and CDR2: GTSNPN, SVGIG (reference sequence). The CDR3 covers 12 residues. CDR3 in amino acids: CAWSEEDTEAFF. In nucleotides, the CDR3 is TGTGCCTGGTCCGAGGAGGACACTGAAGCTTTCTTT.

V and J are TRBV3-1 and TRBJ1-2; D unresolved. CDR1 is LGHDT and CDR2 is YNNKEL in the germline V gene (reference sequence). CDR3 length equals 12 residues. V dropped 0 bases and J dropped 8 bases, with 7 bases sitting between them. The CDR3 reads CASSQDPGGYTF. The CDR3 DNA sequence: TGTGCCAGCAGCCAAGATCCCGGGGGCTACACCTTC.

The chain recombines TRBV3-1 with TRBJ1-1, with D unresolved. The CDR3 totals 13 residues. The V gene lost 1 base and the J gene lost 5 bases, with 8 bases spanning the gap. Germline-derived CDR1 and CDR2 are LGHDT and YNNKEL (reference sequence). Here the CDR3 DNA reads TGTGCCAGCAGCCAAGTAGATGGGACTGAAGCTTTCTTT. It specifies CASSQVDGTEAFF.

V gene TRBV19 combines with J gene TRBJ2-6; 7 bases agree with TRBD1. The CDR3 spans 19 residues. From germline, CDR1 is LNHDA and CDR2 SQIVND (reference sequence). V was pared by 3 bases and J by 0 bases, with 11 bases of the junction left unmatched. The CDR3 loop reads CASSIRQGIPSSGANVLTF. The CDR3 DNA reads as TGTGCCAGTAGTATCCGACAGGGAATACCTAGCTCTGGGGCCAACGTCCTGACTTTC.

The DNA of the CDR3 is TGTGCCAGCTCCCCCGGACGAATTAATCAGCCCCAGCATTTT. It codes for CASSPGRINQPQHF. The chain has TRBV18 and TRBJ1-5; D unclear. CDR3 length equals 14 residues. CDR1 is KGHSH, CDR2 LQKENI, per germline. V was cut by 6 bases and J by 4 bases, with 13 bases left in between.

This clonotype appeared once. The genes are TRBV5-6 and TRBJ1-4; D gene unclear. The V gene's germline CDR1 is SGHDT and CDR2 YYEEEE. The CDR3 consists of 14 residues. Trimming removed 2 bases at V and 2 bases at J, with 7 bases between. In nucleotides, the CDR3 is TGTGCCAGCAGCTTAGGGTTGACTAATGAAAAACTGTTTTTT. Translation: CASSLGLTNEKLFF.

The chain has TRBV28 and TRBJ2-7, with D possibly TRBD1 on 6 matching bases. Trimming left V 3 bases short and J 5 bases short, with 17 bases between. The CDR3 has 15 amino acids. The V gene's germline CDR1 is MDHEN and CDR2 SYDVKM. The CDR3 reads CASSFWDTPRNEQYF. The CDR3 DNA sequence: TGTGCCAGCAGTTTCTGGGACACCCCAAGGAACGAGCAGTACTTC.